The 20 T cell receptor beta chains listed next were all sequenced from one sample in a study of shared clonotypes between healthy human individuals. Repertoires were generated with immunoSEQ multiplex PCR, while TCRdb's copy carries only in-frame clones and drops some. The data contain 500,000 to 650,000 clones, around 77% of them singletons. Sequencing input: PBMCs. The receptors derive from a woman in her forties in good health. Some clones in this sample may be carry-over from other donors' samples.

The table lists this clone with a count of one. A far larger clone differs by one base, so this is likely a read error. This specimen includes other DNA sequences encoding the same CDR3. V gene TRBV10-3 combines with J gene TRBJ2-5, with D perhaps matching TRBD1 (5 bases). With 5 bases removed from V and 8 bases from J, the gap between germline ends came to 15 bases. The CDR3 totals 13 residues. CDR1 and CDR2 from the germline V gene are ENHRY and SYGVKD. CDR3 residues: CAISQDTSGTQYF. Written as DNA, the CDR3 is TGTGCCATCAGTCAGGACACCTCGGGCACCCAGTACTTC.

The CDR3 sequence is CASTLQANTEAFF. The DNA for the CDR3 is TGTGCCAGTACCCTTCAGGCCAACACTGAAGCTTTCTTT. The rearrangement joins TRBV19 to TRBJ1-1; D is unresolved. This CDR3 has 13 amino acids. V shed 7 bases and J shed 2 bases, with 11 bases lying between them. Germline lookup yields CDR1 LNHDA and CDR2 SQIVND (reference sequence).

In regard to this clone: The identical CDR3 is also encoded by other nucleotide sequences in the sample. The chain carries TRBV5-1 and TRBJ2-5, with D hard to call. The CDR3 has 14 amino acids. Germline V gene sequence: CDR1 SGHRS, CDR2 YFSETQ. V lost 0 bases, J lost 2 bases, and 8 bases lay in between. CDR3 DNA sequence: TGCGCCAGCAGCTTGGTGGGCAGTCAAGAGACCCAGTACTTC. It is translated as CASSLVGSQETQYF.

J is TRBJ2-3 and V is TRBV7-3; TRBD2 agrees at 7 bases. Germline assignment: CDR1 SGHTA and CDR2 FQGTGA. After removal of 2 bases from V and 4 bases from J, the junction contained 3 bases not matched to a gene. This CDR3 contains 14 residues. CDR3 in DNA: TGTGCCAGCAGCTTAGGACTAGGGCCAGATACGCAGTATTTT. As protein: CASSLGLGPDTQYF. The full variable domain, with the rest looked up from reference TRBV7-3 and TRBJ2-3, is GAGVSQTPSNKVTEKGKYVELRCDPISGHTALYWYRQSLGQGPEFLIYFQGTGAADDSGLPNDRFFAVRPEGSVSTLKIQRTERGDSAVYLCASSLGLGPDTQYFGPGTRLTVL.

CDR3: CATSRDLGGGGYNEQFF. The CDR3, as DNA: TGTGCCACCAGCAGAGATCTAGGGGGAGGGGGCTACAATGAGCAGTTCTTC. This rearrangement joins TRBV15 to TRBJ2-1, with D maybe TRBD2 (7 bases). V gave up 0 bases and J gave up 3 bases, with 15 bases separating them. CDR3 size: 17 residues. CDR1 is LNHNV and CDR2 is YYDKDF in the germline V gene (reference sequence).

This clone came up a few times. The rearrangement joins TRBV10-3 to TRBJ1-1; no clear D gene. The germline V and J ends were trimmed by 6 bases and 6 bases, with 8 bases remaining between them. The CDR3 is 11 residues long. Germline values: CDR1 ENHRY, CDR2 SYGVKD. The DNA of the CDR3 is TGTGCCATCAGGAGTGGGGCTGAAGCTTTCTTT. It specifies CAIRSGAEAFF.

In this sample, this clone turned up once. The chain couples TRBV5-6 to TRBJ1-2; 9 positions match TRBD1. With 1 base clipped from V and 5 bases from J, the junction kept 6 bases outside the gene matches. Germline values: CDR1 SGHDT, CDR2 YYEEEE. This CDR3 contains 15 residues. The CDR3: CASSLRDRELYGYTF. The DNA of the CDR3 is TGTGCCAGCAGCTTGAGGGACAGGGAGTTATATGGCTACACCTTC.

The chain is built from TRBV4-2 and TRBJ1-1, with 10 nucleotides matching TRBD1. The CDR3 runs 16 residues. Germline V gene sequence: CDR1 LGHNA, CDR2 YNFKEQ. The V segment lost 0 bases and the J segment 11 bases; nucleotides outside the gene matches: 12. The CDR3 coding sequence is TGTGCCAGCAGCCAAGAAACTTGGGACAGGGGCTATGGGGCTTTCTTT. Encoded protein: CASSQETWDRGYGAFF.

Concerning this clone itself: A far larger clone differs by one base, so this is likely a read error. This chain links TRBV28 with TRBJ1-1, with D hard to call. Germline loops: CDR1 MDHEN, CDR2 SYDVKM. The CDR3 length is 17 residues. The CDR3 region has the DNA TGTGTCAGCAGTTTACTTGCTAAACGGACCTCGAACACTGAAGCTTTCTTT. Translating gives CVSSLLAKRTSNTEAFF.

The chain links TRBV21-1 to TRBJ2-5; the table gives TRBD2 as D, unverified against the DNA. TRBV21-1 is marked as a pseudogene. There are 14 residues in the CDR3. The DNA for the CDR3 is TGTGCCAGCAGCAAAGGAGACAGCGGGGAGACCCAGTACTTC. It encodes CASSKGDSGETQYF.

This clone was seen only a few times. In the same sample, other DNA sequences code for this CDR3. This chain links TRBV29-1 with TRBJ2-6; D ambiguous. V was clipped by 2 bases and J by 1 base, with 3 bases between them. Germline V gene data show CDR1 as SQVTM and CDR2 as ANQGSEA. The CDR3 consists of 13 residues. The CDR3 spells CSVEQSGANVLTF. The CDR3 DNA reads as TGCAGCGTTGAACAGTCTGGGGCCAACGTCCTGACTTTC.

This clone was counted once. The V call is TRBV28, the J call TRBJ1-5; 9 bases map to TRBD1. J gave up 0 bases and V 4 bases, and 10 bases lay outside the gene matches. This CDR3 is built from 18 residues. Germline loops: CDR1 MDHEN, CDR2 SYDVKM. For the CDR3, the DNA is TGTGCCAGCAGTTCCAACAGGGGGCGCCGGGATAGCAATCAGCCCCAGCATTTT. Translation: CASSSNRGRRDSNQPQHF.

This chain links TRBV5-1 with TRBJ1-3; no reliable D call. V lost 0 bases to trimming and J lost 0 bases, with 10 bases between them. The length of the CDR3 is 16 residues. Germline CDR1 SGHRS, CDR2 YFSETQ. The CDR3 sequence is CASSLGGRSSGNTIYF. CDR3 sequence (DNA): TGCGCCAGCAGCTTGGGCGGACGGAGCTCTGGAAACACCATATATTTT.

This clone showed up just a few times. The gene calls are TRBV9 and TRBJ2-5, with D possibly being TRBD1 (5 bases). The germline CDR1 and CDR2 sequences are SGDLS and YYNGEE. The CDR3 sequence is 15 residues long. Trimming left V 0 bases short and J 3 bases short, with 12 bases between. CDR3 sequence (DNA): TGTGCCAGCAGCGTAGACGGGCTAGGGGAAGAGACCCAGTACTTC. It specifies CASSVDGLGEETQYF.

A remark on this clone: The sample holds other DNA sequences that translate to the same CDR3. The chain combines TRBV4-1 with TRBJ2-5; the match to TRBD1 covers 7 bases. Germline V gives CDR1 MGHRA, CDR2 YSYEKL. The V gene end was trimmed by 0 bases and the J gene end by 5 bases; junction bases not matched to a gene: 6. CDR3 length equals 15 residues. The CDR3 is CASSQDPDRIETQYF. Written as DNA, the CDR3 is TGCGCCAGCAGCCAAGACCCGGACAGGATTGAGACCCAGTACTTC.

The V call is TRBV10-3, the J call TRBJ2-1; TRBD2 matches 7 bases. Germline CDR1 is ENHRY and CDR2 is SYGVKD. The V gene end was trimmed by 3 bases and the J gene end by 5 bases; junction bases not matched to a gene: 7. This CDR3 region has 15 residues. The DNA of the CDR3 is TGTGCCATCAGTGATTTGGGGGGGAGGGACAATGAGCAGTTCTTC. This gives the protein CAISDLGGRDNEQFF.

This chain links TRBV9 with TRBJ2-1; 11 bases fit TRBD2. J was trimmed by 3 bases and V by 6 bases; bases with no gene match: 8. Germline V gene lookup returns CDR1 SGDLS and CDR2 YYNGEE. This CDR3 spans 16 amino acids. The CDR3 DNA sequence: TGTGCCAGCACCACAAACCTAGCGGGAGGCTACAATGAGCAGTTCTTC. As protein: CASTTNLAGGYNEQFF.

The CDR3 spells CASSPGTGTGNTIYF. The CDR3 DNA sequence: TGCGCCAGCAGCCCCGGGACAGGGACTGGAAACACCATATATTTT. V and J are TRBV5-1 and TRBJ1-3; 9 bases are a match to TRBD1. Germline trimming cut 4 bases from V and 2 bases from J; bases unmatched to any gene: 4. Germline lookup yields CDR1 SGHRS and CDR2 YFSETQ. This CDR3 has 15 residues.

V is TRBV28 and J is TRBJ2-1; 10 bases agree with TRBD2. Losses at the gene ends were 4 bases for V and 0 bases for J; bases not matched to a gene: 3. Germline V gene sequence: CDR1 MDHEN, CDR2 SYDVKM. The CDR3 is 16 residues long. CDR3 in DNA: TGTGCCAGCAGTTCCTCTAGCGGGGGCTCCTACAATGAGCAGTTCTTC. Protein sequence: CASSSSSGGSYNEQFF.

CDR3 in amino acids: CASSSSGRDTDTQYF. The CDR3 DNA reads TGTGCCAGCAGCTCTAGCGGGAGGGATACAGATACGCAGTATTTT. This chain links TRBV7-9 with TRBJ2-3, with 12 nucleotides matching TRBD2. Germline CDR1 reads SEHNR; CDR2 reads FQNEAQ (reference sequence). J was trimmed by 3 bases and V by 4 bases; bases with no gene match: 2. CDR3 size: 15 residues. The full variable domain, rest sourced from reference TRBV7-9 and TRBJ2-3, is DTGVSQNPRHKITKRGQNVTFRCDPISEHNRLYWYRQTLGQGPEFLTYFQNEAQLEKSRLLSDRFSAERPKGSFSTLEIQRTEQGDSAMYLCASSSSGRDTDTQYFGPGTRLTVL.